This TCR beta chain was sequenced during a study of blood T cell repertoires in COVID-19. The overall study: Acute and convalescent COVID-19 samples came from the United States, Italy and Spain. From T cells, B-cell-depleted T cells, or PBMCs came the material, which was cDNA or gDNA.

Authors' processing steps: Using reference gene primer amplification, nucleated cell counts were estimated. Method: immunoSEQ multiplex PCR; TCRdb's copy keeps in-frame clones and lacks some. D and trimming were read from the DNA, whereas the V and J calls and clone size are those reported in that table. The data hold around 120,000 clones, with about 79% observed a single time. There are 16 residues in the CDR3. The V and J ends lost 7 bases and 0 bases respectively, with 19 bases between them. Germline-derived CDR1 and CDR2 are MRHNA and SNTAGT. The sequencing input was peripheral blood. The receptor comes from a man aged 65-85 years with acute or convalescent COVID-19. V and J are TRBV6-4 and TRBJ2-7; perhaps TRBD1 as D (6 bases). The CDR3 sequence: CASTLFPGHGSYEQYF. The CDR3 DNA follows: TGTGCCAGCACCCTCTTCCCGGGACACGGCTCCTACGAGCAGTACTTC.